These T cell receptor beta chains were read from a single sample in a study of cytomegalovirus exposure and HLA in healthy donors. The data were produced by immunoSEQ multiplex PCR, yet TCRdb's version contains in-frame clones alone and is incomplete. Here the sample spans some 140,000 clones, roughly 80% being singletons. The sample taken for sequencing was PBMCs. The origin of the receptors is a man aged 45-65 years in good health and CMV-seronegative. Both conserved end residues are part of each CDR3. The D gene is left open where the match is weak. The size entry is marked missing in some rows and otherwise reads once, few, many or a size class.

size: NA; V: TRBV19; D: NA; J: TRBJ1-5; DNA: TGTGCCAGTAGTATAGACAGGCAGAATCAGCCCCAGCATTTT; CDR3: CASSIDRQNQPQHF
size: NA; V: TRBV7-8; D: NA; J: TRBJ2-3; DNA: TGTGCCAGCAGCTTAGCGGGAGTAGCAGATACGCAGTATTTT; CDR3: CASSLAGVADTQYF
size: NA; V: TRBV18; D: TRBD2; J: TRBJ2-2; DNA: TGTGCCAGCTCACCACCCGGGACTAGCGGGCGAATCACCGGGGAGCTGTTTTTT; CDR3: CASSPPGTSGRITGELFF
size: NA; V: TRBV6-5; D: NA; J: TRBJ2-2; DNA: TGTGCCAGCAGCACTCCCATGAACACCGGGGAGCTGTTTTTT; CDR3: CASSTPMNTGELFF
size: NA; V: TRBV6-1; D: NA; J: TRBJ1-1; DNA: TGTGCCAGCAGAGAGTGGAACACTGAAGCTTTCTTT; CDR3: CASREWNTEAFF
size: NA; V: TRBV6-5; D: TRBD2; J: TRBJ2-7; DNA: TGTGCCAGCAGGAAATCTAGCGGGGACGATTACGAGCAGTACTTC; CDR3: CASRKSSGDDYEQYF
size: NA; V: TRBV29-1; D: TRBD1; J: TRBJ2-7; DNA: TGCAGCGTTCTGGACAGGGGAGTTGGCTACGAGCAGTACTTC; CDR3: CSVLDRGVGYEQYF
size: NA; V: TRBV21-1; D: NA; J: TRBJ2-5; DNA: TGTGCCAGCAGCAAATATGGGGCCGGGACAGGGGGCCAAGAGACCCAGTACTTC; CDR3: CASSKYGAGTGGQETQYF
size: NA; V: TRBV7-6; D: TRBD1; J: TRBJ1-4; DNA: TGTGCCAGCAGCCCCAATCCGGGACAGGGGAATGAAAAACTGTTTTTT; CDR3: CASSPNPGQGNEKLFF
size: NA; V: TRBV10-2; D: NA; J: TRBJ2-3; DNA: TGCGCCAGCAACCCACTCGGGGAGGCAGATACGCAGTATTTT; CDR3: CASNPLGEADTQYF
size: NA; V: TRBV6-5; D: TRBD2; J: TRBJ2-1; DNA: TGTGCCAGCAGTTCTACTAGCGGGAGGGTAGTGGATGAGCAGTTCTTC; CDR3: CASSSTSGRVVDEQFF
size: NA; V: TRBV6-1; D: TRBD1; J: TRBJ2-5; DNA: TGTGCCAGCAGTGTTTCGTCCGTAGGACAGGGGAACCAAGAGACCCAGTACTTC; CDR3: CASSVSSVGQGNQETQYF
size: NA; V: TRBV28; D: NA; J: TRBJ1-5; DNA: TGTGCCAGCGGTACCCAGACTATTAGCAATCAGCCCCAGCATTTT; CDR3: CASGTQTISNQPQHF
size: once; V: TRBV28; D: NA; J: TRBJ2-2; DNA: TGTGCCAGCAGTTTGCGGCAGACGTTCACCGGGGAGCTGTTTTTT; CDR3: CASSLRQTFTGELFF
size: NA; V: TRBV10-2; D: TRBD1; J: TRBJ2-7; DNA: TGCGCCAGCAGTTCAACCGGGACAGGGTCGTACGAGCAGTACTTC; CDR3: CASSSTGTGSYEQYF
size: NA; V: TRBV29-1; D: TRBD2; J: TRBJ2-3; DNA: TGCAGCGTTGAAAGACTAGCGGGGAGCACAGATACGCAGTATTTT; CDR3: CSVERLAGSTDTQYF
size: NA; V: TRBV10-3; D: NA; J: TRBJ2-3; DNA: TGTGCCATCAGGGGGAGCGGAGATACGCAGTATTTT; CDR3: CAIRGSGDTQYF
size: NA; V: TRBV7-9; D: TRBD1; J: TRBJ2-5; DNA: TGTGCCAGCAGCTTAGGAACAGGGGGCGGTGAGGGAGAGACCCAGTACTTC; CDR3: CASSLGTGGGEGETQYF
size: NA; V: TRBV7-8; D: TRBD2; J: TRBJ2-3; DNA: TGTGCCAGCAGTCCAGGGAGGGTTGCGGCAGATACGCAGTATTTT; CDR3: CASSPGRVAADTQYF
size: few; V: TRBV14; D: TRBD2; J: TRBJ2-1; DNA: TGTGCCAGCAGCCAATGGGGGGGTGCGAGCGGGAGGGCTGAGCAGTTCTTC; CDR3: CASSQWGGASGRAEQFF
size: NA; V: TRBV4-2; D: NA; J: TRBJ1-4; DNA: TGTGCCAGCAGTCAAAACAGAGCAACTAATGAAAAACTGTTTTTT; CDR3: CASSQNRATNEKLFF
size: NA; V: TRBV7-9; D: NA; J: TRBJ2-3; DNA: TGTGCCAGCAGCTTAGCTCAACAGGCCTCGTTTAGCACAGATACGCAGTATTTT; CDR3: CASSLAQQASFSTDTQYF
size: NA; V: TRBV11-2; D: TRBD2; J: TRBJ2-7; DNA: TGTGCCAGCAGCGGCGGACTAGCGACGTACGAGCAGTACTTC; CDR3: CASSGGLATYEQYF
size: NA; V: TRBV27; D: TRBD2; J: TRBJ2-5; DNA: TGTGCCAGCAGACGGACTAGCGGGAGCCCAGAGAGGAACTTC; CDR3: CASRRTSGSPERNF
size: NA; V: TRBV5-4; D: TRBD2; J: TRBJ2-5; DNA: TGTGCCAGCAGCCCGATGGAGCGGGAGGGCCGAGAGACCCAGTACTTC; CDR3: CASSPMEREGRETQYF
size: NA; V: TRBV28; D: NA; J: TRBJ1-5; DNA: TGTGCCAGCAGTTTACGGGGACTCGAGTATCAGCCCCAGCATTTT; CDR3: CASSLRGLEYQPQHF
size: few; V: TRBV28; D: NA; J: TRBJ1-5; DNA: TGTGCCAGTACCATACAAAGCAATCAGCCCCAGCATTTT; CDR3: CASTIQSNQPQHF
size: NA; V: TRBV11-2; D: NA; J: TRBJ2-7; DNA: TGTGCCAGCAGCTTGGAATCGTATCGACAGGCCGAGCAGTACTTC; CDR3: CASSLESYRQAEQYF
size: few; V: TRBV5-1; D: NA; J: TRBJ2-2; DNA: TGCGCCAGCAGCTCCAGTGTACTACTTGGAACCGGGGAGCTGTTTTTT; CDR3: CASSSSVLLGTGELFF
size: NA; V: TRBV28; D: TRBD2; J: TRBJ2-5; DNA: TGTGCCAGCAGTCCTCAAAGCGGGAGGGCGGGAGAGACCCAGTACTTC; CDR3: CASSPQSGRAGETQYF
size: NA; V: TRBV5-4; D: TRBD1; J: TRBJ1-4; DNA: TGTGCCAGCAGCTTGGCATCTTCGGGACAGAGAGGAAGACTGTTTTTT; CDR3: CASSLASSGQRGRLFF
size: NA; V: TRBV2; D: NA; J: TRBJ2-7; DNA: TGTGCCAGCAGCCGATCGGGCGAGCAGTACTTC; CDR3: CASSRSGEQYF
size: NA; V: TRBV9; D: TRBD1; J: TRBJ2-1; DNA: TGTGCCAGCAGCGTAGTCCCAGGGGGCGATGAGCAGTTCTTC; CDR3: CASSVVPGGDEQFF
size: NA; V: TRBV4-1; D: NA; J: TRBJ1-2; DNA: TGCGCCAGCAGCCACCCGGGAAAGGCCACCTTC; CDR3: CASSHPGKATF
size: NA; V: TRBV28; D: TRBD2; J: TRBJ2-4; DNA: TGTGCCAGCAGTCCCCCAGCGGGACGTATAGCCAAAAACATTCAGTACTTC; CDR3: CASSPPAGRIAKNIQYF
size: NA; V: TRBV30; D: TRBD2; J: TRBJ2-7; DNA: TGTGCCTGGAGTCCCGGGCCCCTAGCGGGGAGGTACGAGCAGTACTTC; CDR3: CAWSPGPLAGRYEQYF
size: NA; V: TRBV4-1; D: NA; J: TRBJ1-4; DNA: TGCGCCAGCAGCCAAGTAAATCTCGTATCTAATGAAAAACTGTTTTTT; CDR3: CASSQVNLVSNEKLFF
size: few; V: TRBV5-8; D: NA; J: TRBJ1-2; DNA: TGTGCCAGCAGCATAACGACCAGGAACTTCGATGGCTACACCTTC; CDR3: CASSITTRNFDGYTF
size: NA; V: TRBV19; D: NA; J: TRBJ2-7; DNA: TGTGCCAGTAGTATAGCTGGCACCCAGGGGGAGCAGTACTTC; CDR3: CASSIAGTQGEQYF
size: NA; V: TRBV7-9; D: NA; J: TRBJ1-4; DNA: TGTGCCAGCAGCAGCTACAGGGCGGGGGATGAAAAACTGTTTTTT; CDR3: CASSSYRAGDEKLFF
size: NA; V: TRBV6-6; D: NA; J: TRBJ1-3; DNA: TGTGCCAGCAGTTACATCCCAGTCTCTGGAAACACCATATATTTT; CDR3: CASSYIPVSGNTIYF
size: once; V: TRBV6-5; D: TRBD2; J: TRBJ2-7; DNA: TGTGCCAGCAGTCGGGGACTAGCGGGAGACGAGCAGTACTTC; CDR3: CASSRGLAGDEQYF
size: NA; V: TRBV28; D: TRBD1; J: TRBJ1-2; DNA: TGTGCCAGCAGTTTAGGGACAGGGGGGATCTATGGCTACACCTTC; CDR3: CASSLGTGGIYGYTF
size: NA; V: TRBV6-5; D: TRBD2; J: TRBJ2-7; DNA: TGTGCCAGCAGACTAGCGGGAGGGCCGAACTACGAGCAGTACTTC; CDR3: CASRLAGGPNYEQYF
size: once; V: TRBV19; D: TRBD2; J: TRBJ2-4; DNA: TGTGCCAGTAGTATAGCGCGGGCTAGCGGGCTAAACATTCAGTACTTC; CDR3: CASSIARASGLNIQYF
size: NA; V: TRBV5-4; D: TRBD2; J: TRBJ2-5; DNA: TGTGCCAGCAGACGACTAGCGGGAAAGCAAGAGACCCAGTACTTC; CDR3: CASRRLAGKQETQYF
size: NA; V: TRBV2; D: NA; J: TRBJ2-6; DNA: TGTGCCAGCAGTGGTTACCGGGGCTCTGGGGCCAACGTCCTGACTTTC; CDR3: CASSGYRGSGANVLTF
size: NA; V: TRBV7-9; D: TRBD2; J: TRBJ2-7; DNA: TGTGCCAGCAGCTTCGGGACTAGCGGTTCCTCCGAGCAGTACTTC; CDR3: CASSFGTSGSSEQYF
size: NA; V: TRBV7-3; D: NA; J: TRBJ2-6; DNA: TGTGCCAGCAGCCCTTTTGGACTACCTTCCTCTGGGGCCAACGTCCTGACTTTC; CDR3: CASSPFGLPSSGANVLTF
size: few; V: TRBV10-3; D: TRBD1; J: TRBJ2-7; DNA: TGTGCCATCAGCGGGACAGGGGGCGCGGAAGACGAGCAGTACTTC; CDR3: CAISGTGGAEDEQYF
size: NA; V: TRBV4-3; D: NA; J: TRBJ2-1; DNA: TGCGCCAGCAGCCGAAGCAGGGGTCATGAGCAGTTCTTC; CDR3: CASSRSRGHEQFF
size: once; V: TRBV6-1; D: TRBD2; J: TRBJ2-3; DNA: TGTGCCACCACCACTAGCGGGAGGGACACAGATACGCAGTATTTT; CDR3: CATTTSGRDTDTQYF
size: NA; V: TRBV6-5; D: TRBD1; J: TRBJ2-2; DNA: TGTGCCAGTAGGGACAGTAACACCGGGGAGCTGTTTTTT; CDR3: CASRDSNTGELFF